The sequence of this T cell receptor (beta chain) was determined in a study of blood T cell repertoires in COVID-19. The overall study: Italy, Spain and the United States were the sources of the convalescent and acute COVID-19 samples. Nucleic acid was either cDNA or gDNA, and it came from T cells, B-cell-depleted T cells, or PBMCs.

The J segment lost 4 bases and the V segment lost 9 bases, leaving 7 bases of the junction unmatched. This CDR3 comprises 13 residues. The germline V gene encodes CDR1 LNHNV and CDR2 YYDKDF (reference sequence). This clone appeared once. Original methodology: Amplification with reference gene primers provided the estimates of nucleated cell counts. Clones were read by immunoSEQ multiplex PCR, and TCRdb kept only the in-frame ones, dropping some. V, J and clone size are those of that table, while D and trimming were read from the DNA. Of 130,000 to 150,000 clones detected, about 87% appear once; the ten largest clones hold 37%.

V usage is TRBV15 and J usage is TRBJ2-3, with TRBD2 identical over 7 bases. The sequence was collected from a man over 45 who had recovered from COVID-19. What was sequenced was peripheral blood. CDR3 bases: TGTGCCACGAGTTCGGGGGGTGCAGATACGCAGTATTTT. Translation: CATSSGGADTQYF.